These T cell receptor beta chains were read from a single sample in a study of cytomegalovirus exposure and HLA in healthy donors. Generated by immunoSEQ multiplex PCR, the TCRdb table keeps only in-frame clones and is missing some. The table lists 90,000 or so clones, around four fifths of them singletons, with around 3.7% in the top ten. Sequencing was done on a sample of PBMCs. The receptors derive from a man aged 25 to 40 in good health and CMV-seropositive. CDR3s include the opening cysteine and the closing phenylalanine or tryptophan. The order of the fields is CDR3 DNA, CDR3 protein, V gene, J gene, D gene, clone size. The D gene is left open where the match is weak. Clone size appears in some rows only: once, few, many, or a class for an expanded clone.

CDR3 DNA: TGTGCCAGCAGCTACAGGGTCACCTACGAGCAGTACTTC; CDR3 protein: CASSYRVTYEQYF; V gene: TRBV2; J gene: TRBJ2-7; D gene: .; clone size: .
CDR3 DNA: TGTGCCAGCAGCTCGATGACAGGAGCCTACGAGCAGTACTTC; CDR3 protein: CASSSMTGAYEQYF; V gene: TRBV5-5; J gene: TRBJ2-7; D gene: .; clone size: .
CDR3 DNA: TGTGCCAGCAGTTTATTCGACAGGGGTTGGGACGAGCAGTACTTC; CDR3 protein: CASSLFDRGWDEQYF; V gene: TRBV28; J gene: TRBJ2-7; D gene: TRBD1; clone size: .
CDR3 DNA: TGTGCCAGCAGTACCCTTTCTGGCACCCTCAATAATTCACCCCTCCACTTT; CDR3 protein: CASSTLSGTLNNSPLHF; V gene: TRBV27; J gene: TRBJ1-6; D gene: .; clone size: .
CDR3 DNA: TGCGCCAGCAGCTCAAGGACAGGGGGTGGCTACACCTTC; CDR3 protein: CASSSRTGGGYTF; V gene: TRBV5-1; J gene: TRBJ1-2; D gene: TRBD1; clone size: .
CDR3 DNA: TGTGCCAGCAGTATTCTTTCAGGGAACACTGAAGCTTTCTTT; CDR3 protein: CASSILSGNTEAFF; V gene: TRBV6-6; J gene: TRBJ1-1; D gene: .; clone size: .
CDR3 DNA: TGTGCCAGCAGTCCCCCAGGTACAACCTACGAGCAGTACTTC; CDR3 protein: CASSPPGTTYEQYF; V gene: TRBV28; J gene: TRBJ2-7; D gene: .; clone size: .
CDR3 DNA: TGTGCCAGCAGCTTAGCGGCGGGAGAGTTGTTCGCGAACACCGGGGAGCTGTTTTTT; CDR3 protein: CASSLAAGELFANTGELFF; V gene: TRBV7-9; J gene: TRBJ2-2; D gene: TRBD2; clone size: .
CDR3 DNA: TGTGCCAGCAGCTTCCGACAGGGATCAGCAGATACGCAGTATTTT; CDR3 protein: CASSFRQGSADTQYF; V gene: TRBV7-9; J gene: TRBJ2-3; D gene: TRBD1; clone size: once
CDR3 DNA: TGCACCGTAGCGGGAGTCTATGAGCAGTTCTTC; CDR3 protein: CTVAGVYEQFF; V gene: TRBV20-1; J gene: TRBJ2-1; D gene: TRBD2; clone size: .
CDR3 DNA: TGTGCCAGCTCACCATTGACAGGGGGTACCACAGATACGCAGTATTTT; CDR3 protein: CASSPLTGGTTDTQYF; V gene: TRBV18; J gene: TRBJ2-3; D gene: TRBD1; clone size: .
CDR3 DNA: TGTGCCAGCAGTTACTCCCAGGGCATAACCACAGATACGCAGTATTTT; CDR3 protein: CASSYSQGITTDTQYF; V gene: TRBV6-5; J gene: TRBJ2-3; D gene: .; clone size: .
CDR3 DNA: TGTGCCAGCAGTGTTGGACAGGTTTTCGAAAAACTGTTTTTT; CDR3 protein: CASSVGQVFEKLFF; V gene: TRBV25-1; J gene: TRBJ1-4; D gene: TRBD1; clone size: .
CDR3 DNA: TGTGCCAGCAGCCCCGCAGCCGGGACAGGGACTTTCTCCACCTTC; CDR3 protein: CASSPAAGTGTFSTF; V gene: TRBV7-8; J gene: TRBJ1-2; D gene: TRBD1; clone size: .
CDR3 DNA: TGTGCCAGCAGCTCCGCAGCGGCTGTTGGAAAACTGTTTTTT; CDR3 protein: CASSSAAAVGKLFF; V gene: TRBV5-6; J gene: TRBJ1-4; D gene: .; clone size: .
CDR3 DNA: TGTGCCAGCAGTCACGGGGGGGACTATGGCTACACCTTC; CDR3 protein: CASSHGGDYGYTF; V gene: TRBV11-2; J gene: TRBJ1-2; D gene: .; clone size: .
CDR3 DNA: TGTGCCAGCAGTTTGGACAGGGCACGGTCACCCCTCCACTTT; CDR3 protein: CASSLDRARSPLHF; V gene: TRBV27; J gene: TRBJ1-6; D gene: TRBD1; clone size: .
CDR3 DNA: TGCAGCGCCCAGGGGGTTGGGGATAATTCACCCCTCCACTTT; CDR3 protein: CSAQGVGDNSPLHF; V gene: TRBV29-1; J gene: TRBJ1-6; D gene: TRBD1; clone size: .
CDR3 DNA: TGTGCCAGCAACTCCCACGGGCTAGCGGGAGACTACGAGCAGTACTTC; CDR3 protein: CASNSHGLAGDYEQYF; V gene: TRBV7-9; J gene: TRBJ2-7; D gene: TRBD2; clone size: .
CDR3 DNA: TGTGCCAGCAGCTTGGGTCAGGGAACCAAAAACATTCAGTACTTC; CDR3 protein: CASSLGQGTKNIQYF; V gene: TRBV5-6; J gene: TRBJ2-4; D gene: .; clone size: .
CDR3 DNA: TGTGCCAGCAGCTTAGCGGGGACTAGCGGGAGAATAAATGAGCAGTTCTTC; CDR3 protein: CASSLAGTSGRINEQFF; V gene: TRBV7-2; J gene: TRBJ2-1; D gene: TRBD2; clone size: .
CDR3 DNA: TGTGCCAGCTCACCACTACGACTAGCGGGAGGGCCGGGCACAGATACGCAGTATTTT; CDR3 protein: CASSPLRLAGGPGTDTQYF; V gene: TRBV18; J gene: TRBJ2-3; D gene: TRBD2; clone size: .
CDR3 DNA: TGTGCCAGCAGCTCGATCGCCCGGGGGACAGGGGGCTACACCTTC; CDR3 protein: CASSSIARGTGGYTF; V gene: TRBV6-6; J gene: TRBJ1-2; D gene: TRBD1; clone size: .
CDR3 DNA: TGTGCCAGCAGTTCTCACCGGGAGCCCTTCCACTCTGGAAACACCATATATTTT; CDR3 protein: CASSSHREPFHSGNTIYF; V gene: TRBV28; J gene: TRBJ1-3; D gene: .; clone size: once
CDR3 DNA: TGTGCCAGCAGCCCGGGTAATGACAGGGGGTCGGCCGGGGAGCTGTTTTTT; CDR3 protein: CASSPGNDRGSAGELFF; V gene: TRBV5-5; J gene: TRBJ2-2; D gene: TRBD1; clone size: .
CDR3 DNA: TGCGCCAGCAGCAAGGGGCTGAACACTGAAGCTTTCTTT; CDR3 protein: CASSKGLNTEAFF; V gene: TRBV5-1; J gene: TRBJ1-1; D gene: .; clone size: .
CDR3 DNA: TGTGCCAGCAGCAAAAGTGGGGGACTAGAAGAGTTCTTC; CDR3 protein: CASSKSGGLEEFF; V gene: TRBV6-5; J gene: TRBJ2-1; D gene: TRBD2; clone size: once
CDR3 DNA: TGTGCCAGCAACCGGGGGGGAAGCTATGGCTACACCTTC; CDR3 protein: CASNRGGSYGYTF; V gene: TRBV6-4; J gene: TRBJ1-2; D gene: .; clone size: .
CDR3 DNA: TGTGCCAGCAGGCACCGGGCCAAAAACATTCAGTACTTC; CDR3 protein: CASRHRAKNIQYF; V gene: TRBV6-5; J gene: TRBJ2-4; D gene: .; clone size: once
CDR3 DNA: TGTGCCAGCAGTATTCAGGGGAGGGAAAACACCATATATTTT; CDR3 protein: CASSIQGRENTIYF; V gene: TRBV6-6; J gene: TRBJ1-3; D gene: .; clone size: few
CDR3 DNA: TGTGCCAGCAGTTTACTTTACGGACAGTTGAACACCGGGGAGCTGTTTTTT; CDR3 protein: CASSLLYGQLNTGELFF; V gene: TRBV28; J gene: TRBJ2-2; D gene: .; clone size: .
CDR3 DNA: TGTGCCAGCAGTGGGGGCAGGTCCAAAAACATTCAGTACTTC; CDR3 protein: CASSGGRSKNIQYF; V gene: TRBV2; J gene: TRBJ2-4; D gene: .; clone size: .
CDR3 DNA: TGTGCCAGCAGCTTGGGACAGCCAGTCTCCTACGAGCAGTACTTC; CDR3 protein: CASSLGQPVSYEQYF; V gene: TRBV5-5; J gene: TRBJ2-7; D gene: .; clone size: once
CDR3 DNA: TGTGCCAGCAGTGGACTAGCGGGAGTCTCAGATACGCAGTATTTT; CDR3 protein: CASSGLAGVSDTQYF; V gene: TRBV25-1; J gene: TRBJ2-3; D gene: TRBD2; clone size: .
CDR3 DNA: TGTGCCACCAGCAGAGAGCGAGGAAGCAATCAGCCCCAGCATTTT; CDR3 protein: CATSRERGSNQPQHF; V gene: TRBV15; J gene: TRBJ1-5; D gene: .; clone size: .
CDR3 DNA: TGTGCCAGCAGTGACTCGAATGGCGAAAAACTGTTTTTT; CDR3 protein: CASSDSNGEKLFF; V gene: TRBV6-4; J gene: TRBJ1-4; D gene: .; clone size: once
CDR3 DNA: TGTGCCAGCAGCCAGAGAAGGACAGGCAAAGAGAACAATGAGCAGTTCTTC; CDR3 protein: CASSQRRTGKENNEQFF; V gene: TRBV14; J gene: TRBJ2-1; D gene: TRBD1; clone size: .